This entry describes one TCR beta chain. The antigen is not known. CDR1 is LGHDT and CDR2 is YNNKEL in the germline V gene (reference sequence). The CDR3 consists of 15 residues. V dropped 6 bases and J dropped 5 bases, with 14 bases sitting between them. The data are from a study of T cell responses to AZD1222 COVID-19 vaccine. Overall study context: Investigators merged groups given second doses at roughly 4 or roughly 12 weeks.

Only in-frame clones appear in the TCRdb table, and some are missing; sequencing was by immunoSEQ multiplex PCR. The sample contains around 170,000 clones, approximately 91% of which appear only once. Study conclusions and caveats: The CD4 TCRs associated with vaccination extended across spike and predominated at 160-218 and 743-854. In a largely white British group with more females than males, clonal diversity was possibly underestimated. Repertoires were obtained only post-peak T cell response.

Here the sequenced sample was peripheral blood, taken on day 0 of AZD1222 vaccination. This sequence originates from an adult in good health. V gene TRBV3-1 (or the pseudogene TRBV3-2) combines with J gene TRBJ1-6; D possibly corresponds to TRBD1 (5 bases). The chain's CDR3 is CASRSLGGDNSPLHF. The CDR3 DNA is TGTGCCAGCAGATCCCTGGGGGGAGATAATTCACCCCTCCACTTT.